Listed below are T cell receptor beta chains from one sample, sequenced in a study of T cell repertoires in cytomegalovirus infection. TCRdb reprocessed the reads via MiXCR and lists one record per CDR3 protein. Seen here are about 230,000 distinct CDR3 sequences, 6% to 8% observed once, and the top ten hold less than 7.5%. Input material: PBMCs. Receptor source: a human donor in good health (CMV status not recorded). Some clones in this sample may be carry-over from other donors' samples. Both conserved end residues are part of each CDR3. A D gene is named only where the DNA matches it firmly. Where a row states a size, it is once, few, many or the class of an expanded clone; other rows omit it.

V gene: TRBV7-2; clone size: many; J gene: TRBJ1-6; D gene: TRBD1; CDR3 protein: CASSFLSGTGRNSPLHF; CDR3 DNA: TGTGCCAGCAGCTTCCTTTCCGGGACAGGCAGGAATTCACCCCTCCACTTT
V gene: TRBV7-2; clone size: many; J gene: TRBJ2-5; D gene: NA; CDR3 protein: CASSPRLDLDWTQYF; CDR3 DNA: TGTGCCAGCAGCCCCCGACTAGACCTCGATTGGACCCAGTACTTC
V gene: TRBV29-1; clone size: many; J gene: TRBJ1-3; D gene: NA; CDR3 protein: CSVQAGSNSGNTIYF; CDR3 DNA: TGCAGCGTGCAGGCGGGCAGTAACTCTGGAAACACCATATATTTT
V gene: TRBV3-1; clone size: many; J gene: TRBJ2-2; D gene: TRBD1; CDR3 protein: CASRTGTGGTGELFF; CDR3 DNA: TGTGCCAGCAGAACCGGGACAGGGGGCACCGGGGAGCTGTTTTTT
V gene: TRBV19; clone size: NA; J gene: TRBJ2-5; D gene: NA; CDR3 protein: CASSIRETQYF; CDR3 DNA: TGTGCCAGTAGTATTCGTGAGACCCAGTACTTC
V gene: TRBV2; clone size: NA; J gene: TRBJ2-2; D gene: NA; CDR3 protein: CASIQGIDTGELFF; CDR3 DNA: TGTGCCAGCATTCAGGGTATCGACACCGGGGAGCTGTTTTTT
V gene: TRBV5-1; clone size: few; J gene: TRBJ1-4; D gene: NA; CDR3 protein: CASSTAGATNEKLFF; CDR3 DNA: TGCGCCAGCAGCACAGCAGGGGCAACTAATGAAAAACTGTTTTTT
V gene: TRBV28; clone size: many; J gene: TRBJ1-2; D gene: NA; CDR3 protein: CASSRQVDGYTF; CDR3 DNA: TGTGCCAGCAGCCGACAAGTGGATGGCTACACCTTC
V gene: TRBV7-8; clone size: many; J gene: TRBJ1-1; D gene: TRBD1; CDR3 protein: CASMEGARTEAFF; CDR3 DNA: TGTGCCAGCATGGAGGGGGCGCGCACTGAAGCTTTCTTT
V gene: TRBV20-1; clone size: few; J gene: TRBJ2-5; D gene: NA; CDR3 protein: CSAVGHYGETQYF; CDR3 DNA: TGCAGTGCCGTAGGACATTATGGAGAGACCCAGTACTTC
V gene: TRBV2; clone size: many; J gene: TRBJ2-2; D gene: NA; CDR3 protein: CASSEVRGATGELFF; CDR3 DNA: TGTGCCAGCAGTGAAGTAAGGGGGGCCACCGGGGAGCTGTTTTTT
V gene: TRBV29-1; clone size: few; J gene: TRBJ2-2; D gene: NA; CDR3 protein: CSVMITGELFF; CDR3 DNA: TGCAGCGTTATGATAACCGGGGAGCTGTTTTTT
V gene: TRBV2; clone size: many; J gene: TRBJ2-7; D gene: NA; CDR3 protein: CASSGDTRVYEQYF; CDR3 DNA: TGTGCCAGCAGTGGGGACACCCGGGTTTACGAGCAGTACTTC
V gene: TRBV6-5; clone size: many; J gene: TRBJ1-1; D gene: NA; CDR3 protein: CASSVGSTEAFF; CDR3 DNA: TGTGCCAGCAGCGTTGGTTCGACCGAAGCTTTCTTT
V gene: TRBV7-2; clone size: many; J gene: TRBJ2-3; D gene: NA; CDR3 protein: CASSRWDTQYF; CDR3 DNA: TGTGCCAGCAGCCGCTGGGATACGCAGTATTTT
V gene: TRBV9; clone size: many; J gene: TRBJ1-1; D gene: TRBD1; CDR3 protein: CASGTGTNTEAFF; CDR3 DNA: TGTGCCAGTGGGACAGGGACGAACACTGAAGCTTTCTTT
V gene: TRBV20-1; clone size: NA; J gene: TRBJ1-2; D gene: TRBD1; CDR3 protein: CSAKDRGPYGYTF; CDR3 DNA: TGCAGTGCCAAGGACAGGGGCCCCTATGGCTACACCTTC
V gene: TRBV7-2; clone size: many; J gene: TRBJ1-3; D gene: TRBD1; CDR3 protein: CASSHLTGTGNTIYF; CDR3 DNA: TGTGCCAGCAGCCACCTGACAGGGACTGGAAACACCATATATTTT
V gene: TRBV24-1; clone size: many; J gene: TRBJ2-2; D gene: NA; CDR3 protein: CATIQELNTGELFF; CDR3 DNA: TGTGCCACCATACAGGAACTGAACACCGGGGAGCTGTTTTTT
V gene: TRBV20-1; clone size: few; J gene: TRBJ1-1; D gene: NA; CDR3 protein: CSASGRLMNTEAFF; CDR3 DNA: TGCAGTGCTAGCGGCCGACTTATGAACACTGAAGCTTTCTTT
V gene: TRBV7-9; clone size: many; J gene: TRBJ2-4; D gene: NA; CDR3 protein: CASSAETGWLRNIQYF; CDR3 DNA: TGTGCCAGCAGCGCCGAGACAGGCTGGTTAAGGAACATTCAGTACTTC
V gene: TRBV3-1; clone size: many; J gene: TRBJ2-6; D gene: NA; CDR3 protein: CASSSRPGANVLTF; CDR3 DNA: TGTGCCAGCAGCTCCCGCCCCGGGGCCAACGTCCTGACTTTC
V gene: TRBV10-3; clone size: many; J gene: TRBJ1-5; D gene: NA; CDR3 protein: CAICADGSNQPQHF; CDR3 DNA: TGTGCCATCTGCGCGGACGGTAGCAATCAGCCCCAGCATTTT
V gene: TRBV29-1; clone size: NA; J gene: TRBJ1-2; D gene: NA; CDR3 protein: CSVGRTGNYGYTF; CDR3 DNA: TGCAGCGTAGGGAGGACGGGGAACTATGGCTACACCTTC
V gene: TRBV6-5; clone size: once; J gene: TRBJ2-4; D gene: NA; CDR3 protein: CASSSYEGLAKNIQYF; CDR3 DNA: TGTGCCAGCAGTTCCTATGAGGGGTTAGCCAAAAACATTCAGTACTTC
V gene: TRBV20-1; clone size: many; J gene: TRBJ1-1; D gene: NA; CDR3 protein: CSARGGGEAFF; CDR3 DNA: TGCAGTGCCAGAGGCGGGGGTGAAGCTTTCTTT
V gene: TRBV7-2; clone size: many; J gene: TRBJ2-2; D gene: NA; CDR3 protein: CASSFRPNTGELFF; CDR3 DNA: TGTGCCAGCAGCTTTCGACCGAACACCGGGGAGCTGTTTTTT
V gene: TRBV6-2/TRBV6-3; clone size: many; J gene: TRBJ1-1; D gene: NA; CDR3 protein: CASSLFTEAFF; CDR3 DNA: TGTGCCAGCAGTTTATTCACTGAAGCTTTCTTT
V gene: TRBV5-4; clone size: NA; J gene: TRBJ2-2; D gene: TRBD1; CDR3 protein: CASSPTGQLAGELFF; CDR3 DNA: TGTGCCAGCAGCCCAACGGGACAGCTGGCCGGGGAGCTGTTTTTT
V gene: TRBV11-2; clone size: many; J gene: TRBJ1-2; D gene: NA; CDR3 protein: CASSLDLLWGYTF; CDR3 DNA: TGTGCCAGCAGCTTAGACCTTCTTTGGGGCTACACCTTC
V gene: TRBV6-2/TRBV6-3; clone size: many; J gene: TRBJ2-1; D gene: TRBD2; CDR3 protein: CASSYPLASGGPNEQFF; CDR3 DNA: TGTGCCAGCAGTTACCCTCTTGCTAGCGGGGGGCCCAATGAGCAGTTCTTC
V gene: TRBV25-1; clone size: many; J gene: TRBJ2-3; D gene: NA; CDR3 protein: CASSEFAMGTDTQYF; CDR3 DNA: TGTGCCAGCAGTGAATTCGCGATGGGTACAGATACGCAGTATTTT
V gene: TRBV7-2; clone size: many; J gene: TRBJ1-5; D gene: NA; CDR3 protein: CASSDRDLNQPQHF; CDR3 DNA: TGTGCCAGCAGCGACAGAGACCTCAATCAGCCCCAGCATTTT
V gene: TRBV7-9; clone size: many; J gene: TRBJ1-2; D gene: NA; CDR3 protein: CASSTGSAPGYTF; CDR3 DNA: TGTGCCAGCAGCACAGGGAGCGCCCCCGGCTACACCTTC
V gene: TRBV12-3/TRBV12-4; clone size: NA; J gene: TRBJ2-1; D gene: TRBD1; CDR3 protein: CASSRPGTVSYNEQFF; CDR3 DNA: TGTGCCAGCAGCCGGCCGGGGACAGTATCCTACAATGAGCAGTTCTTC
V gene: TRBV6-2/TRBV6-3; clone size: many; J gene: TRBJ2-3; D gene: NA; CDR3 protein: CASSYPQDPDRPLSDTQYF; CDR3 DNA: TGTGCCAGCAGTTACCCCCAGGACCCCGACCGCCCACTGTCAGATACGCAGTATTTT
V gene: TRBV19; clone size: NA; J gene: TRBJ1-2; D gene: NA; CDR3 protein: CASASRTGTKPYGYTF; CDR3 DNA: TGTGCCAGTGCCAGCCGAACAGGCACAAAGCCTTATGGCTACACCTTC
V gene: TRBV5-6; clone size: many; J gene: TRBJ2-3; D gene: NA; CDR3 protein: CASSLGGERADTQYF; CDR3 DNA: TGTGCCAGCAGCTTGGGTGGCGAGCGGGCGGATACGCAGTATTTT
V gene: TRBV7-2; clone size: many; J gene: TRBJ1-6; D gene: TRBD1; CDR3 protein: CASSSIGQGKAPLHF; CDR3 DNA: TGTGCCAGCAGCTCCATAGGACAGGGGAAAGCACCCCTCCACTTT
V gene: TRBV7-2; clone size: many; J gene: TRBJ2-3; D gene: NA; CDR3 protein: CASSLGRVAPPDTQYF; CDR3 DNA: TGTGCCAGCAGCCTGGGACGGGTAGCGCCCCCAGATACGCAGTATTTT
V gene: TRBV7-2; clone size: many; J gene: TRBJ1-5; D gene: NA; CDR3 protein: CASSPSAGPLQPQHF; CDR3 DNA: TGTGCCAGCAGCCCCAGCGCAGGCCCATTGCAGCCCCAGCATTTT
V gene: TRBV30; clone size: NA; J gene: TRBJ2-7; D gene: NA; CDR3 protein: CAWSVLRGYHEQYF; CDR3 DNA: TGTGCCTGGAGTGTACTTCGGGGCTACCACGAGCAGTACTTC
V gene: TRBV20-1; clone size: many; J gene: TRBJ2-7; D gene: TRBD2; CDR3 protein: CSARGGGTTSYEQYF; CDR3 DNA: TGCAGTGCCCGCGGGGGGGGGACCACCTCCTACGAGCAGTACTTC
V gene: TRBV12-3/TRBV12-4; clone size: many; J gene: TRBJ2-7; D gene: TRBD2; CDR3 protein: CASSLGGTLREQYF; CDR3 DNA: TGTGCCAGCAGTTTGGGAGGGACCCTACGAGAGCAGTACTTC
V gene: TRBV7-2; clone size: many; J gene: TRBJ2-5; D gene: NA; CDR3 protein: CASSLVQGETQYF; CDR3 DNA: TGTGCCAGCAGCTTAGTTCAGGGAGAGACCCAGTACTTC
V gene: TRBV29-1; clone size: many; J gene: TRBJ2-5; D gene: NA; CDR3 protein: CSVENRAQETQYF; CDR3 DNA: TGCAGCGTTGAAAATCGGGCACAAGAGACCCAGTACTTC
V gene: TRBV28; clone size: NA; J gene: TRBJ1-2; D gene: NA; CDR3 protein: CASSSPEGYFGHTF; CDR3 DNA: TGTGCCAGCAGTTCCCCAGAGGGGTACTTTGGCCACACCTTC
V gene: TRBV5-1; clone size: many; J gene: TRBJ2-1; D gene: TRBD1; CDR3 protein: CASSLARGTYNEQFF; CDR3 DNA: TGCGCCAGCAGCTTGGCCAGGGGGACCTACAATGAGCAGTTCTTC
V gene: TRBV11-2; clone size: many; J gene: TRBJ1-2; D gene: TRBD1; CDR3 protein: CASSWDRGGNYGYTF; CDR3 DNA: TGTGCCAGCAGCTGGGACAGGGGAGGTAACTATGGCTACACCTTC
V gene: TRBV29-1; clone size: many; J gene: TRBJ2-6; D gene: TRBD1; CDR3 protein: CSVRDRGLGANVLTF; CDR3 DNA: TGCAGCGTACGGGACAGGGGGCTTGGGGCCAACGTCCTGACTTTC
V gene: TRBV20-1; clone size: many; J gene: TRBJ1-2; D gene: NA; CDR3 protein: CSARAGASYGYTF; CDR3 DNA: TGCAGTGCTAGGGCGGGGGCATCCTATGGCTACACCTTC
V gene: TRBV6-2/TRBV6-3; clone size: many; J gene: TRBJ1-1; D gene: TRBD1; CDR3 protein: CASSHRGTEAFF; CDR3 DNA: TGTGCCAGCAGTCACAGGGGCACTGAAGCTTTCTTT
V gene: TRBV14; clone size: few; J gene: TRBJ2-1; D gene: TRBD2; CDR3 protein: CASSRRGGTSGVRQFF; CDR3 DNA: TGTGCCAGCAGCCGCCGGGGCGGGACTAGCGGCGTTAGGCAGTTCTTC
V gene: TRBV14; clone size: many; J gene: TRBJ1-6; D gene: NA; CDR3 protein: CASSQVVGSYNSPLHF; CDR3 DNA: TGTGCCAGCAGCCAAGTGGTCGGCTCCTATAATTCACCCCTCCACTTT
V gene: TRBV12-3/TRBV12-4; clone size: many; J gene: TRBJ2-5; D gene: TRBD2; CDR3 protein: CASSLPRTGGQETQYF; CDR3 DNA: TGTGCCAGCAGTTTGCCCCGGACGGGGGGCCAAGAGACCCAGTACTTC
V gene: TRBV5-5; clone size: many; J gene: TRBJ2-2; D gene: NA; CDR3 protein: CASSLEGAYTGELFF; CDR3 DNA: TGTGCCAGCAGCTTGGAAGGGGCGTACACCGGGGAGCTGTTTTTT
V gene: TRBV11-2; clone size: many; J gene: TRBJ2-3; D gene: TRBD2; CDR3 protein: CASAGRTSGGAGLRTDTQYF; CDR3 DNA: TGTGCCAGCGCGGGTCGGACTAGCGGGGGGGCCGGGCTTCGTACAGATACGCAGTATTTT
V gene: TRBV15; clone size: many; J gene: TRBJ2-5; D gene: NA; CDR3 protein: CATSVGQETQYF; CDR3 DNA: TGTGCCACCAGCGTAGGACAAGAGACCCAGTACTTC